The clone carrying this T cell receptor (beta chain) was counted a single time. The source of the sample is a study of blood T cell repertoires in COVID-19. Germline V gene data show CDR1 as MNHEY and CDR2 as SVGAGI. This CDR3 has 12 amino acids. The V gene end was trimmed by 6 bases and the J gene end by 6 bases; junction bases not matched to a gene: 4. Some clones are missing from TCRdb's copy, which holds only in-frame ones; the method was immunoSEQ multiplex PCR. Among 70,000 to 95,000 clones listed, around four fifths were seen once. The clonotype originates from a woman in her sixties or seventies with active or convalescent COVID-19. Sequencing input: peripheral blood. The V call is TRBV6-5, the J call TRBJ2-7; the match to TRBD1 covers 8 bases. CDR3 protein: CASRGTGGEQYF. The CDR3 coding sequence is TGTGCCAGCAGGGGGACAGGTGGCGAGCAGTACTTC.